A single sample gave rise to the 22 T cell receptor beta chains below, sequenced in a study of naive CD8 T cells in extremely preterm neonates. The protocol was immunoSEQ multiplex PCR, while the TCRdb copy is restricted to in-frame clones and leaves out a portion. The sample contains a few thousand clones, around 97% of which appear only once. Deliveries were elective term cesareans at about 35-42 weeks, with no labor or membrane rupture. Specimen: naive CD8+ T cells from cord blood. Every receptor here comes from a newborn in good health.

The V and J genes are TRBV19 and TRBJ1-6, with 7 positions matching TRBD1. From germline, CDR1 is LNHDA and CDR2 SQIVND (reference sequence). The CDR3 runs 15 residues. Trimming cost V 7 bases and J 10 bases; bases outside gene matches: 13. The CDR3 region has the DNA TGTGCCAGTACCCTCTCCGGGACAGCCCGGTCACCCCTCCACTTT. Translating gives CASTLSGTARSPLHF.

The chain has TRBV29-1 and TRBJ1-3; D is ambiguous. The V gene lost 4 bases and the J gene lost 1 base, with 5 bases spanning the gap. The CDR3 length is 12 residues. Germline V gives CDR1 SQVTM, CDR2 ANQGSEA. CDR3 sequence (DNA): TGCAGCGTTGCTTTGTCTGGAAACACCATATATTTT. This codes for CSVALSGNTIYF.

The V gene is TRBV19, the J gene TRBJ2-7, with 9 bases aligning to TRBD1. The J segment lost 5 bases and the V segment lost 6 bases, leaving 2 bases of the junction unmatched. Germline-derived CDR1 and CDR2 are LNHDA and SQIVND (reference sequence). The CDR3 has 12 amino acids. CDR3 coding DNA: TGTGCCAGTAGGGGACAGGGACACGAGCAGTACTTC. It codes for CASRGQGHEQYF. Supplemented by reference TRBV19 and TRBJ2-7, the full variable domain reads DGGITQSPKYLFRKEGQNVTLSCEQNLNHDAMYWYRQDPGQGLRLIYYSQIVNDFQKGDIAEGYSVSREKKESFPLTVTSAQKNPTAFYLCASRGQGHEQYFGPGTRLTVT.

The genes are TRBV21-1 and TRBJ2-4; TRBD1 reflects the table's D call only, with no check against the DNA. TRBV21-1 counts as a pseudogene. This CDR3 spans 15 amino acids. CDR3 sequence: CASSKGTGAKNIQYF. In DNA form, the CDR3 reads TGTGCCAGCAGCAAAGGGACAGGGGCCAAAAACATTCAGTACTTC.

This clone has more than one count but fewer than ten. The chain links TRBV10-2 to TRBJ2-7; 11 nucleotides align to TRBD2. V trimming: 8 bases; J trimming: 5 bases; junction bases outside the gene matches: 8. Germline V gives CDR1 WSHSY, CDR2 SAAADI. This CDR3 region has 14 residues. CDR3: CASSLAGGGNEQYF. For the CDR3, the DNA is TGCGCCAGCTCTTTAGCGGGAGGGGGGAACGAGCAGTACTTC.

The table lists this clone with a count of one. The gene calls are TRBV13 and TRBJ2-3; the match to TRBD1 covers 7 bases. The CDR3 sequence is 15 residues long. Losses at the gene ends were 4 bases for V and 2 bases for J; bases not matched to a gene: 6. From germline, CDR1 is PRHDT and CDR2 FYEKMQ (reference sequence). This CDR3 is CASSWTGPVTDTQYF. The CDR3 region has the DNA TGTGCCAGCAGCTGGACAGGTCCGGTCACAGATACGCAGTATTTT. The whole variable domain, filled in from reference TRBV13 and TRBJ2-3, reads AAGVIQSPRHLIKEKRETATLKCYPIPRHDTVYWYQQGPGQDPQFLISFYEKMQSDKGSIPDRFSAQQFSDYHSELNMSSLELGDSALYFCASSWTGPVTDTQYFGPGTRLTVL.

The J gene is TRBJ1-1, the V gene TRBV5-8; D is unclear. In germline, CDR1 is SGHTS, CDR2 YDEGEE. V lost 2 bases to trimming and J lost 0 bases, with 8 bases between them. The CDR3 is 14 amino acids. CDR3 nucleotides: TGTGCCAGCAGCTTAGTACGGGTGAACACTGAAGCTTTCTTT. Residues: CASSLVRVNTEAFF. Combining the CDR3 with reference TRBV5-8 and TRBJ1-1 gives the whole variable domain EAGVTQSPTHLIKTRGQQATLRCSPISGHTSVYWYQQALGLGLQFLLWYDEGEERNRGNFPPRFSGRQFPNYSSELNVNALELEDSALYLCASSLVRVNTEAFFGQGTRLTVV.

CDR3 nucleotide sequence: TGTGCCATCAGTGATGAGACAGGCCCCAATCAGCCCCAGCATTTT. It specifies CAISDETGPNQPQHF. The V and J genes are TRBV10-3 and TRBJ1-5, with D possibly TRBD1 on 6 matching bases. The ends were cut back, 3 bases at V and 3 bases at J, with 12 bases in the middle. Germline assignment: CDR1 ENHRY and CDR2 SYGVKD. This CDR3 comprises 15 residues.

The chain is built from TRBV19 and TRBJ2-3; D is perhaps TRBD2 (5 bases). Germline V CDR1 and CDR2: LNHDA, SQIVND (reference sequence). This CDR3 spans 15 amino acids. V was shortened by 5 bases and J by 4 bases, with 16 bases between the two germline ends. DNA of the CDR3: TGTGCCAGTAGTTTCCGGGTAGAGGGTGCAGATACGCAGTATTTT. The encoded protein is CASSFRVEGADTQYF.

The gene calls are TRBV27 and TRBJ2-3; 8 bases are shared with TRBD1. Germline V gives CDR1 MNHEY, CDR2 SMNVEV (reference sequence). This CDR3 spans 13 amino acids. Trimming cost V 8 bases and J 4 bases; bases outside gene matches: 5. The CDR3 bases are TGTGCCAGCTCGGACAGGGCCGCAGATACGCAGTATTTT. Translated, it gives CASSDRAADTQYF.

V gene TRBV6-1 combines with J gene TRBJ2-1, with 8 nucleotides matching TRBD2. In germline, CDR1 is MNHNS, CDR2 SASEGT. This CDR3 comprises 18 residues. The junction had 18 bases not matched to a gene; V was cut back by 4 bases and J by 7 bases. The CDR3 reads CASSGRMGAGAIGNEQFF. The CDR3 nucleotides are TGTGCCAGCAGTGGCCGGATGGGAGCGGGGGCCATCGGGAATGAGCAGTTCTTC.

The rearrangement uses TRBV6-5 and TRBJ1-2; a possible D gene is TRBD1 (6 bases). Deletions cut 10 bases from V and 4 bases from J, with 13 bases between. Germline assignment: CDR1 MNHEY and CDR2 SVGAGI. CDR3 length: 12 residues. CDR3 sequence reads: CATQQGTYGYTF. The CDR3, as DNA: TGTGCCACCCAACAGGGTACCTATGGCTACACCTTC.

The chain has TRBV12-5 and TRBJ2-7, with 15 bases matching TRBD2. The CDR3 is 18 amino acids. V lost 1 base and J lost 0; bases outside the gene matches: 4. Germline loops: CDR1 LGHNT, CDR2 FRNRAP. The CDR3 DNA follows: TGTGCTAGTGGTTTGGCCGGGACTAGCGGGGGGCTCTCCTACGAGCAGTACTTC. Amino acids: CASGLAGTSGGLSYEQYF. The whole variable domain, filled in from reference TRBV12-5 and TRBJ2-7, reads DARVTQTPRHKVTEMGQEVTMRCQPILGHNTVFWYRQTMMQGLELLAYFRNRAPLDDSGMPKDRFSAEMPDATLATLKIQPSEPRDSAVYFCASGLAGTSGGLSYEQYFGPGTRLTVT.

The rearrangement links TRBV29-1 to TRBJ1-1; TRBD1 agrees at 9 bases. CDR3 length equals 14 residues. V lost 5 bases, J lost 5 bases, and 9 bases stayed unmatched. In germline, CDR1 is SQVTM, CDR2 ANQGSEA. CDR3 nucleotides: TGCAGCGTTTGGACAGGGGATAAGGGAACTGAAGCTTTCTTT. Residues: CSVWTGDKGTEAFF. Filled out from reference TRBV29-1 and TRBJ1-1, the complete variable domain reads SAVISQKPSRDICQRGTSLTIQCQVDSQVTMMFWYRQQPGQSLTLIATANQGSEATYESGFVIDKFPISRPNLTFSTLTVSNMSPEDSSIYLCSVWTGDKGTEAFFGQGTRLTVV.

This clone appeared a single time. This chain uses TRBV10-1 with TRBJ2-2; TRBD2 matches 12 bases. Germline CDR1 reads WNHNN; CDR2 reads SYGVQD (reference sequence). The CDR3 has 18 amino acids. V dropped 6 bases and J dropped 0; count of bases not matched to a gene: 8. The CDR3 reads CASRPPGLAGANTGELFF. In nucleotides, the CDR3 is TGCGCCAGCAGACCCCCGGGACTAGCGGGCGCGAACACCGGGGAGCTGTTTTTT.

This rearrangement joins TRBV27 to TRBJ2-7, with 8 bases that match TRBD1. With 2 bases clipped from V and 4 bases from J, the junction kept 1 base outside the gene matches. The CDR3 length is 13 residues. The germline V gene has CDR1 MNHEY and CDR2 SMNVEV (reference sequence). This CDR3 reads CASSLQGAYEQYF. CDR3 nucleotides: TGTGCCAGCAGTTTACAGGGGGCGTACGAGCAGTACTTC.

V usage is TRBV4-1 and J usage is TRBJ2-3, with 13 bases that match TRBD2. CDR3 length equals 17 residues. The junction had 5 bases not matched to a gene; V was cut back by 3 bases and J by 2 bases. The germline CDR1 and CDR2 sequences are MGHRA and YSYEKL. The CDR3 coding sequence is TGCGCCAGCAGCCATGGGACTAGCGGGAAGGTCACAGATACGCAGTATTTT. This translates into CASSHGTSGKVTDTQYF.

J is TRBJ2-7 and V is TRBV7-9, with D perhaps TRBD1 (7 bases). This CDR3 is built from 11 residues. V was trimmed by 4 bases and J by 7 bases, leaving 8 bases between them. Germline V gene lookup returns CDR1 SEHNR and CDR2 FQNEAQ (reference sequence). This CDR3 is CASSSGGEQYF. The CDR3 coding sequence is TGTGCCAGCAGCTCAGGGGGGGAGCAGTACTTC. The full variable domain, its missing parts supplied by reference TRBV7-9 and TRBJ2-7, is DTGVSQNPRHKITKRGQNVTFRCDPISEHNRLYWYRQTLGQGPEFLTYFQNEAQLEKSRLLSDRFSAERPKGSFSTLEIQRTEQGDSAMYLCASSSGGEQYFGPGTRLTVT.

With regard to this clone: This is likely a read error, given that the CDR3 carries no conserved phenylalanine or tryptophan at its end. The V gene is TRBV5-1, the J gene TRBJ2-7; TRBD1 aligns across 8 bases. Germline CDR1 is SGHRS and CDR2 is YFSETQ. V was pared by 0 bases and J by 4 bases, with 3 bases of the junction left unmatched. CDR3 size: 14 residues. CDR3 nucleotides: TGCGCCAGCAGCTTGGGGACAGGGAGATACGAGCAGTACCTC. It translates to CASSLGTGRYEQYL.

As to this clone: The germline gene is not matched at one end of the junction; a read error may be the cause. This chain links TRBV7-9 with TRBJ2-7; 9 nucleotides match TRBD2. The CDR3 has 19 amino acids. CDR1 SEHNR and CDR2 FQNEAQ come from the germline V gene (reference sequence). The CDR3 DNA reads TGTGCCGGCAGCCCAACCCGGGGGGGCGGGAGGGCGAGCTCCTACGAGCAGTACTTC. This gives the protein CAGSPTRGGGRASSYEQYF.

This chain links TRBV2 with TRBJ2-1, with 7 bases identical to TRBD2. This CDR3 region has 15 residues. CDR1 is SNHLY and CDR2 is FYNNEI in the germline V gene. After removal of 6 bases from V and 2 bases from J, the junction contained 7 bases not matched to a gene. The CDR3 DNA reads as TGTGCCAGCAGCCCTCGCGGGGGAGCCTACAATGAGCAGTTCTTC. Translation: CASSPRGGAYNEQFF.

The chain has TRBV14 and TRBJ2-7; 7 bases fit TRBD2. The CDR3 has 14 amino acids. V trimming: 3 bases; J trimming: 2 bases; junction bases outside the gene matches: 4. Germline CDR1 is SGHDN and CDR2 is FVKESK. CDR3 amino acids: CASSQIGLAYEQYF. The DNA of the CDR3 is TGTGCCAGCAGCCAGATCGGACTAGCCTACGAGCAGTACTTC.